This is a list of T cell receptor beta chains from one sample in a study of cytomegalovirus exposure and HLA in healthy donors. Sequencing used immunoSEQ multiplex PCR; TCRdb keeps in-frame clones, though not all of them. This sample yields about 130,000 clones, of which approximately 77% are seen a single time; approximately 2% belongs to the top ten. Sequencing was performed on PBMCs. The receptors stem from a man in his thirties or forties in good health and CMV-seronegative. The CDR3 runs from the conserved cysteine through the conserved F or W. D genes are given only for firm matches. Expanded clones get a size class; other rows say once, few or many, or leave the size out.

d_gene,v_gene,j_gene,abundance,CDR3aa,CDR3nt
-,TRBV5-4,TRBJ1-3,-,CASSLGQGGNTIYF,TGTGCCAGCAGCTTGGGCCAGGGTGGAAACACCATATATTTT
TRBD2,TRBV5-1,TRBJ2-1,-,CASSLRTSGYNEQFF,TGCGCCAGCAGCTTGAGGACTAGCGGTTACAATGAGCAGTTCTTC
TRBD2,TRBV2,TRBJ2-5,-,CASSAGTSGGETQYF,TGTGCCAGCAGTGCCGGGACTAGCGGGGGAGAGACCCAGTACTTC
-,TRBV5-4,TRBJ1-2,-,CASTPGGSYGYTF,TGTGCCAGCACCCCCGGGGGAAGCTATGGCTACACCTTC
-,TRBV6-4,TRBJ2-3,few,CASSESQGTTDTQYF,TGTGCCAGCAGTGAGAGCCAGGGGACCACAGATACGCAGTATTTT
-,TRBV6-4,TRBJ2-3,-,CATPKTFSSTDTQYF,TGTGCCACCCCTAAAACGTTCTCTAGCACAGATACGCAGTATTTT
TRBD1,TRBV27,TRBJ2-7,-,CASSSLQTGGYEQYF,TGTGCCAGCAGTTCTCTCCAAACAGGGGGCTACGAGCAGTACTTC
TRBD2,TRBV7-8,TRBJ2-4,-,CASSFSGGRKNIQYF,TGTGCCAGCAGCTTTAGCGGGGGGAGGAAAAACATTCAGTACTTC
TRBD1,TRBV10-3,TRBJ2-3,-,CAISELTRDRAATDTQYF,TGTGCCATCAGTGAACTAACAAGGGACAGGGCAGCCACAGATACGCAGTATTTT
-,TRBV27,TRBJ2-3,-,CASSPGSADTQYF,TGTGCCAGCAGCCCCGGTTCCGCAGATACGCAGTATTTT
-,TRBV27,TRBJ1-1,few,CASSQNRVDTEAFF,TGTGCCAGCAGCCAAAACAGGGTGGACACTGAAGCTTTCTTT
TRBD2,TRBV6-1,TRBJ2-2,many,CASSGLAEAGELFF,TGTGCCAGCAGTGGACTAGCTGAGGCCGGGGAGCTGTTTTTT
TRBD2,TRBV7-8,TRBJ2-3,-,CASSLVTSGRKDTQYF,TGTGCCAGCAGCTTAGTGACTAGCGGGAGGAAGGATACGCAGTATTTT
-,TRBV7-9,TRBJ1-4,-,CASSFPTYPEKLFF,TGTGCCAGCAGCTTCCCAACCTACCCAGAAAAACTGTTTTTT
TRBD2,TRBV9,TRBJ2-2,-,CASSLGRESNTGELFF,TGTGCCAGCAGCCTCGGGAGGGAGTCGAACACCGGGGAGCTGTTTTTT
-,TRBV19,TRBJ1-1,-,CASRLGTTQGTEAFF,TGTGCCAGTAGGCTGGGAACTACGCAGGGCACTGAAGCTTTCTTT
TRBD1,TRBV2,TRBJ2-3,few,CASARQGDTQYF,TGTGCCAGCGCACGACAGGGGGATACGCAGTATTTT
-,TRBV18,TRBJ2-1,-,CASSRTGRGNEQFF,TGTGCCAGCTCCCGAACAGGGAGAGGCAATGAGCAGTTCTTC
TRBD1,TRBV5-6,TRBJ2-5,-,CASSLGGQGYF,TGTGCCAGCAGCTTGGGTGGACAGGGTTACTTC
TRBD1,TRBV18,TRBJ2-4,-,CASSPGIRTGGNIQYF,TGTGCCAGCTCACCCGGAATTAGGACAGGCGGGAACATTCAGTACTTC